This T cell receptor beta chain appears in the sequencing data of a study of blood T cells in healthy people across ages. At least ten counts were recorded for this clonotype. The sample providers were healthy Caucasian people from Russia, aged about 6 to 90. The CDR3 has 15 residues. The germline V gene has CDR1 SGHTA and CDR2 FQGNSA. V lost 6 bases and J 5 bases, leaving 19 bases between the germline ends. The second PCR ran about 6 to 12 cycles with a sample-barcoded 5' primer and J-beta primers. A 12-random-nucleotide template-switch adaptor tagged each cDNA molecule. Each CDR3 protein is one row after TCRdb ran MiXCR on the 5' RACE reads. In the table there are hundreds of thousands of distinct CDR3 sequences, 32% of which are singletons.

This TCR came from an elderly woman in good health. The source material was blood. The chain is built from TRBV7-2 and TRBJ2-5; the D is unclear. The CDR3 DNA reads as TGTGCCAGCAGGCTCGGTGGGCCCCGTGGGGAGACCCAGTACTTC. It is translated as CASRLGGPRGETQYF.